Below, one T cell receptor beta chain is given with its context. Its specificity is unknown. This may come from a read error, since a much larger clone is one base off. A second PCR of 7 to 11 cycles used a sample-barcoded 5' primer and a J-beta primer mix. A single record per CDR3 protein comes from TCRdb applying MiXCR to the 5' RACE reads. Here the sample spans about 1.8 million distinct CDR3 sequences, just under 50% being singletons. The sample comes from a study of blood T cells in healthy people across ages. Overall study findings and caveats: Naive T cell percentage by flow cytometry tracked strongly with beta diversity.

The CDR3 consists of 12 residues. CDR1 and CDR2 from the germline V gene are SQVTM and ANQGSEA. The source is a woman aged 40 to 50 in good health. Sequencing was performed on blood. V and J are TRBV29-1 and TRBJ2-5; D not resolved. The J call is doubtful: the DNA matches TRBJ2-7 better. The CDR3 sequence is CSASDEAYEQYF. CDR3 DNA sequence: TGCAGCGCTTCGGACGAGGCCTACGAGCAGTACTTC.